This TCR beta chain was documented in a study of cytomegalovirus exposure and HLA in healthy donors. The study, taken as a whole, reports: Excluded were some V segments that proved indistinguishable, including TRBV6-2 and TRBV6-3. In a later analysis, several top co-occurrence clusters appeared linked to parvovirus B19, influenza, CMV and Epstein-Barr virus.

PCR was performed using 60 Vbeta and 13 Jbeta primers. Measured with immunoSEQ multiplex PCR; TCRdb has only the in-frame clones, and not every one. Here the sample spans some 150,000 clones, around 67% being singletons. This CDR3 region has 16 residues. Germline assignment: CDR1 ENHRY and CDR2 SYGVKD. V shed 2 bases and J 2 bases; nucleotides not matched to a gene: 3. In the case of this clone: The antigen remains undetermined.

The source of this sequence is a man aged 18 to 29 in good health and CMV-seropositive. Sequencing was carried out using PBMCs. The chain joins TRBV10-3 to TRBJ2-6; 7 bases are a match to TRBD2. The CDR3 spells CAISERGRAGANVLTF. The CDR3 coding sequence is TGTGCCATCAGTGAGAGAGGGAGGGCTGGGGCCAACGTCCTGACTTTC.